The next 20 T cell receptor beta chains were all read from a single sample in a study of long-term antiretroviral therapy in people with HIV. Running of the v3.0 immunoSEQ assay took place at survey level. This table comes from immunoSEQ multiplex PCR, and its TCRdb copy is limited to in-frame clones, with some not included. The table records 20,000 to 25,000 clones, about 80% of them present only once. The sample in question was unsorted PBMCs, obtained 0.3 years after starting antiretroviral therapy. These receptors were collected from a man in his forties or fifties with HIV.

This chain uses TRBV27 with TRBJ2-5, with TRBD2 matching 8 bases. Germline V CDR1 and CDR2: MNHEY, SMNVEV (reference sequence). The CDR3 covers 15 residues. V lost 4 bases, J lost 4 bases, and 8 bases stayed unmatched. Written as DNA, the CDR3 is TGTGCCAGCAGTTCACGGCGCCTAGCGGGAGAGACCCAGTACTTC. Its protein product is CASSSRRLAGETQYF.

This chain's CDR3 is CASSLVPSLDTEAFF. For the CDR3, the DNA is TGTGCCAGCAGCTTAGTGCCTTCGTTGGACACTGAAGCTTTCTTT. The chain combines TRBV7-8 with TRBJ1-1; D not certain. The germline CDR1 and CDR2 sequences are SGHVS and FQNEAQ. V was shortened by 1 base and J by 3 bases, with 12 bases between the two germline ends. This CDR3 spans 15 amino acids.

This rearrangement joins TRBV7-9 to TRBJ2-5; 10 bases align to TRBD2. The CDR3 spans 16 residues. With 5 bases clipped from V and 5 bases from J, the junction kept 11 bases outside the gene matches. Germline lookup yields CDR1 SEHNR and CDR2 FQNEAQ (reference sequence). The CDR3 sequence is CASSQASEAGGETQYF. CDR3 sequence (DNA): TGTGCCAGCAGCCAGGCCTCAGAAGCGGGAGGGGAGACCCAGTACTTC.

This clone has only one observation. The chain employs TRBV11-3 and TRBJ1-1; D might be TRBD1 (6 bases). Trimming left V 4 bases short and J 7 bases short, with 7 bases between. CDR1 is SGHNT, CDR2 YENEEA, per germline. The CDR3 is made up of 11 amino acids. The CDR3 nucleotides are TGTGCCAGCAGCTCCAGGGGTGAAGCTTTCTTT. It is translated as CASSSRGEAFF.

The V gene is TRBV5-6, the J gene TRBJ2-3; no clear D gene. CDR1 is SGHDT, CDR2 YYEEEE, per germline. V dropped 0 bases and J dropped 4 bases, with 6 bases sitting between them. The CDR3 totals 13 residues. The CDR3 nucleotides are TGTGCCAGCAGCTTGGTAGGCTCAGATACGCAGTATTTT. Amino acids: CASSLVGSDTQYF.

The V gene is TRBV19, the J gene TRBJ2-7; D unclear. Germline V gives CDR1 LNHDA, CDR2 SQIVND (reference sequence). The CDR3 has 12 amino acids. Trimming removed 5 bases from V and 2 bases from J, with 7 bases in between. Written as DNA, the CDR3 is TGTGCCAGTAGTCCTGGGACCTACGAGCAGTACTTC. Its translation is CASSPGTYEQYF.

The rearrangement links TRBV7-3 to TRBJ2-5; D perhaps matches TRBD1 (6 bases). V was trimmed by 4 bases and J by 5 bases, leaving 20 bases between them. The CDR3 runs 16 residues. Per the germline V gene, CDR1 is SGHTA and CDR2 is FQGTGA. CDR3 in DNA: TGTGCCAGCAGCTCAATCAGGGGTACCCCTCGGGAGACCCAGTACTTC. It translates to CASSSIRGTPRETQYF.

V gene TRBV28 combines with J gene TRBJ1-2; TRBD1 matches 8 bases. Germline V lookup: CDR1 MDHEN, CDR2 SYDVKM. V lost 6 bases and J lost 6; bases outside the gene matches: 9. The CDR3 covers 14 residues. In DNA, the CDR3 is TGTGCCAGCAGCCAGGGGACAGGTCATAATGGCTACACCTTC. Translating it yields CASSQGTGHNGYTF.

The J gene is TRBJ2-5, the V gene TRBV2; unclear D gene. V was trimmed by 3 bases and J by 5 bases, leaving 13 bases between them. CDR1 SNHLY and CDR2 FYNNEI come from the germline V gene. This CDR3 is 14 amino acids long. The CDR3 spells CASSDDWGGETQYF. The CDR3 region has the DNA TGTGCCAGCAGTGACGACTGGGGTGGGGAGACCCAGTACTTC.

CDR3 bases: TGTGCCAGCAGCGCCTCAGGGACAGGGGGTGGGCCCCAGCATTTT. It is translated as CASSASGTGGGPQHF. The V call is TRBV9, the J call TRBJ1-5, with 11 nucleotides matching TRBD1. V shed 3 bases, J shed 9 bases, and the junction held 8 bases outside the gene matches. Germline V gene lookup returns CDR1 SGDLS and CDR2 YYNGEE. The CDR3 spans 15 residues.

This chain joins TRBV7-9 and TRBJ2-3; 8 nucleotides line up with TRBD2. The junction had 10 bases not matched to a gene; V was cut back by 0 bases and J by 5 bases. Germline lookup yields CDR1 SEHNR and CDR2 FQNEAQ (reference sequence). This CDR3 region has 17 residues. CDR3 sequence: CASSLAQVAGPVDTQYF. In DNA form, the CDR3 reads TGTGCCAGCAGCTTAGCGCAAGTAGCGGGGCCCGTAGATACGCAGTATTTT.

This chain uses TRBV10-3 with TRBJ2-1; 11 bases match TRBD2. V dropped 3 bases and J dropped 4; count of bases not matched to a gene: 8. The CDR3 covers 17 residues. CDR1 ENHRY and CDR2 SYGVKD come from the germline V gene. This CDR3 reads CAISERASGRSYNEQFF. CDR3 bases: TGTGCCATCAGTGAAAGGGCTAGCGGGAGGTCTTACAATGAGCAGTTCTTC.

The CDR3 is CASSFGSGTSNTIYF. CDR3 bases: TGTGCCAGCAGCTTCGGCTCAGGGACGAGTAACACCATATATTTT. The chain combines TRBV5-5 with TRBJ1-3; perhaps TRBD1 as D (5 bases). CDR1 and CDR2 from the germline V gene are SGHKS and YYEKEE (reference sequence). Trimming removed 2 bases at V and 7 bases at J, with 16 bases between. This CDR3 has 15 residues.

V gene TRBV19 combines with J gene TRBJ1-4; D remains unclear. Trimming removed 5 bases from V and 7 bases from J, with 11 bases in between. Germline-derived CDR1 and CDR2 are LNHDA and SQIVND (reference sequence). CDR3 length: 13 residues. The CDR3: CASSPGVAEKLFF. CDR3 coding DNA: TGTGCCAGTAGTCCGGGAGTGGCTGAAAAACTGTTTTTT. Full variable domain (rest looked up from reference TRBV19 and TRBJ1-4): DGGITQSPKYLFRKEGQNVTLSCEQNLNHDAMYWYRQDPGQGLRLIYYSQIVNDFQKGDIAEGYSVSREKKESFPLTVTSAQKNPTAFYLCASSPGVAEKLFFGSGTQLSVL.

This clone was counted only a few times. This rearrangement joins TRBV6-5 to TRBJ2-7; D is unresolved. The V end was cut by 3 bases, the J end by 1 base, with 10 bases between. This CDR3 comprises 14 residues. Germline loops: CDR1 MNHEY, CDR2 SVGAGI. The CDR3 loop is CASSYRRESYEQYF. The CDR3 nucleotides are TGTGCCAGCAGTTATCGTCGAGAATCCTACGAGCAGTACTTC.

The CDR3 sequence: CASSQPTGSSYNEQFF. Here the CDR3 DNA reads TGCGCCAGCAGCCAACCGACAGGTAGCTCCTACAATGAGCAGTTCTTC. This rearrangement joins TRBV4-1 to TRBJ2-1; TRBD1 might be the D (6 bases). The V gene lost 2 bases and the J gene lost 0 bases, with 11 bases spanning the gap. CDR3 length equals 16 residues. The germline V gene has CDR1 MGHRA and CDR2 YSYEKL.

The chain uses TRBV19 and TRBJ2-7, with D possibly matching TRBD1 (6 bases). The CDR3 consists of 16 residues. V dropped 5 bases and J dropped 0 bases, with 17 bases sitting between them. Germline V gene data show CDR1 as LNHDA and CDR2 as SQIVND (reference sequence). The CDR3 DNA is TGTGCCAGTAGTGTCGGTGGTGCAGGGGCCTCCTACGAGCAGTACTTC. The encoded protein is CASSVGGAGASYEQYF.

This clone appeared a few times. This chain links TRBV11-3 with TRBJ2-2; TRBD2 is a possible D gene (7 bases). V was trimmed by 5 bases and J by 4 bases, leaving 17 bases between them. Germline V gives CDR1 SGHNT, CDR2 YENEEA. This CDR3 has 16 residues. The CDR3 is CASSPRPGEGTGELFF. CDR3 sequence (DNA): TGTGCCAGCAGCCCCCGACCAGGGGAGGGCACCGGGGAGCTGTTTTTT.

The rearrangement uses TRBV7-6 and TRBJ2-7, with TRBD2 as a possible D gene (6 bases). This CDR3 spans 14 amino acids. The germline V gene encodes CDR1 SGHVS and CDR2 FNYEAQ. The germline V and J ends were trimmed by 5 bases and 2 bases, with 13 bases remaining between them. The CDR3 is CASSPGSTPYEQYF. The CDR3 DNA is TGTGCCAGCAGCCCCGGGAGCACCCCCTACGAGCAGTACTTC.

In its sample, this clone was seen once. The V gene is TRBV28, the J gene TRBJ2-7; weak D call: TRBD2 (6 bases). Germline CDR1 MDHEN, CDR2 SYDVKM. V lost 8 bases to trimming and J lost 3 bases, with 17 bases between them. The CDR3 length is 14 residues. The CDR3 DNA reads TGTGCCAGCGCGGGGCGCGCTTCTTACTACGAGCAGTACTTC. As protein: CASAGRASYYEQYF. Full variable domain (remainder filled in from reference TRBV28 and TRBJ2-7): DVKVTQSSRYLVKRTGEKVFLECVQDMDHENMFWYRQDPGLGLRLIYFSYDVKMKEKGDIPEGYSVSREKKERFSLILESASTNQTSMYLCASAGRASYYEQYFGPGTRLTVT.